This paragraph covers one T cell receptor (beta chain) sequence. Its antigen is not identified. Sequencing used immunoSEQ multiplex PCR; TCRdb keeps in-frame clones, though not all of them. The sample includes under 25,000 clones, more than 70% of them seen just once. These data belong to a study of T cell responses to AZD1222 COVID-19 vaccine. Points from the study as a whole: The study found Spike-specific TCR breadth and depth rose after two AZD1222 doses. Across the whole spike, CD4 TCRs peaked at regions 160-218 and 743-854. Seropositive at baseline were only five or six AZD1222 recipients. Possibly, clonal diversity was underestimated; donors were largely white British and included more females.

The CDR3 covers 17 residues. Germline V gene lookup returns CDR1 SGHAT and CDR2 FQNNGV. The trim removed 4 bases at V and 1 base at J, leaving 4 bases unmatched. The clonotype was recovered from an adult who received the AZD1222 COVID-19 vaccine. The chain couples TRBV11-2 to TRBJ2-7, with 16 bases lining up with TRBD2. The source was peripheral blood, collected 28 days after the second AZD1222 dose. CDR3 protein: CASSYGTSGRVSYEQYF. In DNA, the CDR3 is TGTGCCAGCAGCTACGGGACTAGCGGGAGGGTTTCCTACGAGCAGTACTTC.